This entry concerns a single T cell receptor (beta chain). What it binds is unknown. Incorporated into the TCR beta cDNA libraries were unique molecular identifiers, which served to reduce PCR and sequencing biases. TCRdb processed the PCR reads anew with MiXCR; each CDR3 protein has one entry. The sample lists roughly 670,000 distinct CDR3 sequences, 59% occurring once. The data derive from a study of post-analysis software for immune sequencing data. Study outcomes and limitations: Significantly lower normalized Chao1 diversity was found in patients with multiple sclerosis relative to controls. Controls showed lower frequencies than patients for a handful of TRBV segments, and TRBV5-6, TRBV5-1 and TRBV20-1 were among these.

From germline, CDR1 is SGHTA and CDR2 FQGNSA. This CDR3 is 15 amino acids long. This rearrangement joins TRBV7-2 to TRBJ2-4; D tentatively fits TRBD1 or TRBD2 (6 bases each). The J call may be in error: the DNA end matches TRBJ2-7 better. The sequence was obtained from a girl aged 2 to 9 with multiple sclerosis. Sequencing used blood. This CDR3 reads CASSLAGGQLYEQYF. CDR3 nucleotides: TGTGCCAGCAGCTTAGCGGGGGGCCAACTCTACGAGCAGTACTTC.